Presented here are 28 T cell receptor beta chains from one specimen sequenced in a study of shared clonotypes between healthy human individuals. Here immunoSEQ multiplex PCR was the method, and the copy in TCRdb shows in-frame clones only, minus some. The sample includes nearly 1 million clones, more than 75% of them seen just once. The sequenced sample was memory CD4+ T cells sorted from blood. Documented subset: CD45RA-negative fraction. Every receptor here comes from a man younger than 35 in good health.

This clone was recorded once. The rearrangement uses TRBV28 and TRBJ2-7; D gene ambiguous. Trimming removed 7 bases at V and 2 bases at J, with 6 bases between. This CDR3 contains 11 residues. Germline V CDR1 and CDR2: MDHEN, SYDVKM. The DNA for the CDR3 is TGTGCCAGCATGAACCCCTACGAGCAGTACTTC. This sequence encodes CASMNPYEQYF.

The V call is TRBV18, the J call TRBJ2-7; TRBD2 matches at 12 bases. The V segment lost 6 bases and the J segment 3 bases; nucleotides outside the gene matches: 3. This CDR3 contains 14 residues. Germline assignment: CDR1 KGHSH and CDR2 LQKENI. Written as DNA, the CDR3 is TGTGCCAGCTCCCCTAGCGGGGGGGTCTACGAGCAGTACTTC. This codes for CASSPSGGVYEQYF.

The V and J genes are TRBV4-2 and TRBJ1-1; D perhaps matches TRBD1 (6 bases). CDR3 length: 14 residues. The V gene's germline CDR1 is LGHNA and CDR2 YNFKEQ. With 0 bases removed from V and 5 bases from J, the gap between germline ends came to 10 bases. The CDR3 sequence is CASSQDAQGTEAFF. Here the CDR3 DNA reads TGTGCCAGCAGCCAAGATGCGCAGGGGACTGAAGCTTTCTTT.

Points on this clone: A clone one base away is much larger, so this may be a read error. The identical CDR3 is also encoded by other nucleotide sequences in the sample. This rearrangement joins TRBV7-9 to TRBJ1-6; possible D gene TRBD1, 6 bases. Looked up from germline, CDR1 is SEHNR and CDR2 is FQNEAQ (reference sequence). CDR3 length: 14 residues. V gave up 3 bases and J gave up 7 bases, with 10 bases separating them. In DNA form, the CDR3 reads TGTGCCAGCAGCTTGGGGGACAAAAATTCACCCCTCCACTTT. Its translation: CASSLGDKNSPLHF.

Worth noting for this clone: Other DNA sequences in this specimen translate into the identical CDR3. CDR3 residues: CASSQETNEQFF. DNA for the CDR3: TGCGCCAGCAGCCAAGAGACCAATGAGCAGTTCTTC. The rearrangement links TRBV4-3 to TRBJ2-1, with D unresolved. CDR3 length: 12 residues. The V gene lost 0 bases and the J gene lost 6 bases, with 3 bases spanning the gap. Germline-derived CDR1 and CDR2 are LGHNA and YSLEER.

This chain links TRBV4-2 with TRBJ2-2, with a tentative D call TRBD1 (5 bases). V was pared by 0 bases and J by 7 bases, with 15 bases between. Germline V gene lookup returns CDR1 LGHNA and CDR2 YNFKEQ. The CDR3 is made up of 16 amino acids. CDR3 in DNA: TGTGCCAGCAGCCAAGATTCGTTGGGGCTCGGCGGGGAGCTGTTTTTT. Translation gives CASSQDSLGLGGELFF.

J is TRBJ2-5 and V is TRBV9, with D hard to call. Trimming took off 0 bases at V and 2 bases at J, with 17 bases between the two ends. Germline V gene lookup returns CDR1 SGDLS and CDR2 YYNGEE. This CDR3 has 17 residues. The CDR3 sequence: CASSVAGLQIGQETQYF. The CDR3 coding sequence is TGTGCCAGCAGCGTAGCTGGTTTACAGATCGGGCAAGAGACCCAGTACTTC.

With regard to this clone: This same CDR3 is encoded by further DNA sequences in the sample. The rearrangement links TRBV18 to TRBJ2-7; possible D gene TRBD1, 6 bases. Germline-derived CDR1 and CDR2 are KGHSH and LQKENI. Trimming cost V 2 bases and J 0 bases, with 8 bases left between them. The CDR3 runs 14 residues. The CDR3 DNA is TGTGCCAGCTCACCAGGGGACACCTCCTACGAGCAGTACTTC. Its translation: CASSPGDTSYEQYF.

This clone was detected only a few times. The rearrangement uses TRBV9 and TRBJ2-1; 11 positions agree with TRBD2. CDR1 is SGDLS, CDR2 YYNGEE, per germline. The CDR3 runs to 16 residues. The V and J ends lost 0 bases and 8 bases, in that order; junction bases with no gene match: 7. The CDR3 coding sequence is TGTGCCAGCAGCGTAGCTACGACTAGCGGGAACTATGAGCAGTTCTTC. Protein sequence: CASSVATTSGNYEQFF. Filled out from reference TRBV9 and TRBJ2-1, the complete variable domain reads DSGVTQTPKHLITATGQRVTLRCSPRSGDLSVYWYQQSLDQGLQFLIQYYNGEERAKGNILERFSAQQFPDLHSELNLSSLELGDSALYFCASSVATTSGNYEQFFGPGTRLTVL.

V is TRBV10-3 and J is TRBJ2-1, with 9 positions matching TRBD1. The CDR3 contains 15 residues. Germline V lookup: CDR1 ENHRY, CDR2 SYGVKD. The V gene end was trimmed by 6 bases and the J gene end by 2 bases; junction bases not matched to a gene: 5. For the CDR3, the DNA is TGTGCCATCAGGGGACAGGGCTCTCCCTACAATGAGCAGTTCTTC. Translating gives CAIRGQGSPYNEQFF.

The chain employs TRBV7-3 and TRBJ2-6, with D tentatively TRBD1 (6 bases). Germline CDR1 is SGHTA and CDR2 is FQGTGA. The CDR3 consists of 16 residues. V was cut by 1 base and J by 4 bases, with 11 bases left in between. The CDR3 bases are TGTGCCAGCAGCTTAAACCAGGGGACGGGGGCCAACGTCCTGACTTTC. It yields the protein CASSLNQGTGANVLTF.

V gene TRBV7-9 combines with J gene TRBJ2-5; D possibly corresponds to TRBD2 (6 bases). Germline loops: CDR1 SEHNR, CDR2 FQNEAQ (reference sequence). CDR3 length: 14 residues. Trimming left V 3 bases short and J 6 bases short, with 14 bases between. CDR3 loop: CASSFRDLSQTQYF. The CDR3 coding sequence is TGTGCCAGCAGCTTCCGGGACTTGTCGCAGACCCAGTACTTC.

The chain couples TRBV5-4 to TRBJ2-6, with D possibly TRBD1 on 5 matching bases. This CDR3 is 12 amino acids long. Germline values: CDR1 SGHNT, CDR2 YYREEE (reference sequence). V shed 3 bases and J shed 12 bases, with 10 bases lying between them. In DNA form, the CDR3 reads TGTGCCAGCAGCTCCTCGCAGGGCGTCCTGACTTTC. Its protein is CASSSSQGVLTF.

V is TRBV28 and J is TRBJ2-7; the D gene could be TRBD1 or TRBD2 (5 bases each). Germline CDR1 MDHEN, CDR2 SYDVKM. Trimming stripped 2 bases from V and 7 bases from J, with 27 bases between. CDR3 length: 18 residues. The CDR3 DNA sequence: TGTGCCAGCAGTTTACCTCTAAATCTAGAGGGGCCCGAAGGGGAGCAGTACTTC. Protein product: CASSLPLNLEGPEGEQYF. The full variable domain, completed using reference TRBV28 and TRBJ2-7, is DVKVTQSSRYLVKRTGEKVFLECVQDMDHENMFWYRQDPGLGLRLIYFSYDVKMKEKGDIPEGYSVSREKKERFSLILESASTNQTSMYLCASSLPLNLEGPEGEQYFGPGTRLTVT.

A word on this clone: This sample includes further DNA sequences coding for the same CDR3. The gene calls are TRBV18 and TRBJ1-5, with TRBD1 identical over 7 bases. The CDR3 loop spans 15 amino acids. Per germline, CDR1 KGHSH and CDR2 LQKENI. The trim removed 3 bases at V and 2 bases at J, leaving 4 bases unmatched. CDR3 sequence reads: CASSPPGTGNQPQHF. CDR3 bases: TGTGCCAGCTCACCCCCCGGGACAGGCAATCAGCCCCAGCATTTT.

This chain uses TRBV5-6 with TRBJ1-1; no reliable D call. V gave up 0 bases and J gave up 0 bases, with 6 bases separating them. This CDR3 is built from 14 residues. Germline assignment: CDR1 SGHDT and CDR2 YYEEEE. The DNA of the CDR3 is TGTGCCAGCAGCTTGGTCCAACTGAACACTGAAGCTTTCTTT. This encodes CASSLVQLNTEAFF.

This chain joins TRBV5-4 and TRBJ2-7; D ambiguous. The CDR3 is made up of 13 amino acids. The V end lost 0 bases, the J end lost 4 bases, and 8 bases lay between the germline ends. Germline V gene lookup returns CDR1 SGHNT and CDR2 YYREEE (reference sequence). CDR3 bases: TGTGCCAGCAGCTTGGACCGGGTGTACGAGCAGTACTTC. Its translation: CASSLDRVYEQYF.

Comments on this clone: Distinct nucleotide sequences in the sample also encode this CDR3. V usage is TRBV18 and J usage is TRBJ2-7, with D maybe TRBD1 (6 bases). CDR1 and CDR2 from the germline V gene are KGHSH and LQKENI. There are 14 residues in the CDR3. Deletions cut 3 bases from V and 0 bases from J, with 9 bases between. The DNA for the CDR3 is TGTGCCAGCTCACCCGACAGGAACTCCTACGAGCAGTACTTC. It is translated as CASSPDRNSYEQYF.

This chain joins TRBV27 and TRBJ2-7; the D gene is possibly TRBD2 (5 bases). The V gene lost 3 bases and the J gene lost 7 bases, with 16 bases spanning the gap. CDR1 and CDR2 (germline): MNHEY, SMNVEV (reference sequence). The CDR3 totals 14 residues. CDR3 region: CASSLSRASIEQYF. CDR3 bases: TGTGCCAGCAGTTTGTCGAGGGCCTCCATTGAGCAGTACTTC.

The chain uses TRBV6-6 and TRBJ1-1; 7 nucleotides match TRBD1. The V and J ends lost 5 bases and 6 bases, in that order; junction bases with no gene match: 12. Germline assignment: CDR1 MNHNY and CDR2 SVGAGI (reference sequence). This CDR3 contains 15 residues. CDR3 sequence: CASSLDRATLPEAFF. In DNA, the CDR3 is TGTGCCAGCAGTCTCGACAGGGCAACGCTTCCTGAAGCTTTCTTT.

The gene calls are TRBV5-5 and TRBJ1-1, with 8 bases aligning to TRBD1. Unmatched junction bases numbered 6, after V lost 2 bases and J lost 0 bases. Germline V gene sequence: CDR1 SGHKS, CDR2 YYEKEE (reference sequence). The CDR3 is made up of 16 amino acids. The CDR3 loop is CASSLRLTGVNTEAFF. CDR3 DNA sequence: TGTGCCAGCAGCTTAAGACTGACAGGGGTGAACACTGAAGCTTTCTTT.

The V and J genes are TRBV7-9 and TRBJ1-2; unclear D gene. Germline V gene data show CDR1 as SEHNR and CDR2 as FQNEAQ (reference sequence). Trimming shortened V by 3 bases and J by 5 bases, and 4 bases separated the two germline ends. The CDR3 has 11 residues. The CDR3, as DNA: TGTGCCAGCAGCTTTTCTTATGGCTACACCTTC. Its translation is CASSFSYGYTF.

The chain uses TRBV5-8 and TRBJ1-1; D ambiguous. This CDR3 is 14 amino acids long. V lost 0 bases to trimming and J lost 0 bases, with 6 bases between them. The V gene's germline CDR1 is SGHTS and CDR2 YDEGEE. The CDR3 bases are TGTGCCAGCAGCTTGGACATTGTGAACACTGAAGCTTTCTTT. Translated: CASSLDIVNTEAFF.

The rearrangement links TRBV18 to TRBJ2-1; 9 bases match TRBD2. Germline CDR1 reads KGHSH; CDR2 reads LQKENI. Germline trimming cut 4 bases from V and 3 bases from J; bases unmatched to any gene: 1. This CDR3 region has 14 residues. The CDR3 spells CASSRTSDYNEQFF. The CDR3 DNA is TGTGCCAGCTCACGGACTAGCGACTACAATGAGCAGTTCTTC.

The chain employs TRBV15 and TRBJ2-1; D is unclear. The germline V and J ends were trimmed by 0 bases and 9 bases, with 12 bases remaining between them. The germline gives CDR1 LNHNV, CDR2 YYDKDF (reference sequence). The length of the CDR3 is 14 residues. Here the CDR3 DNA reads TGTGCCACCAGCAGAGATGCCACGAAGGCTGAGCAGTTCTTC. Its protein is CATSRDATKAEQFF. Variable domain in full (rest from reference TRBV15 and TRBJ2-1): DAMVIQNPRYQVTQFGKPVTLSCSQTLNHNVMYWYQQKSSQAPKLLFHYYDKDFNNEADTPDNFQSRRPNTSFCFLDIRSPGLGDTAMYLCATSRDATKAEQFFGPGTRLTVL.

This clone was seen at least ten times. Other DNA sequences in the same sample also yield this CDR3. The chain combines TRBV6-6 with TRBJ2-7; D gene unclear. CDR3 length: 12 amino acids. V dropped 1 base and J dropped 5 bases, with 6 bases sitting between them. Germline CDR1 and CDR2: MNHNY and SVGAGI (reference sequence). The CDR3 sequence is CASSYLADEQYF. The CDR3 DNA sequence: TGTGCCAGCAGTTACTTGGCGGACGAGCAGTACTTC.

Remarks on this clone: Other DNA sequences of this sample code for an identical CDR3. The rearrangement joins TRBV29-1 to TRBJ2-3; D possibly corresponds to TRBD2 (5 bases). The CDR3 consists of 13 residues. In germline, CDR1 is SQVTM, CDR2 ANQGSEA. Between the trimmed V and J ends, which lost 1 base and 1 base, there was a span of 6 bases. CDR3 DNA sequence: TGCAGCGTTGAAGTCGGGGGCACAGATACGCAGTATTTT. Its translation is CSVEVGGTDTQYF.

A note on this clone: A clone one base away is much larger, so this may be a read error. V is TRBV6-1 and J is TRBJ1-3; unclear D gene. V lost 8 bases, J lost 0 bases, and 2 bases lay in between. The CDR3 runs 11 residues. CDR1 and CDR2 (germline): MNHNS, SASEGT. CDR3 DNA: TGTGCCAGCGGCTCTGGAAACACCATATATTTT. As protein: CASGSGNTIYF.